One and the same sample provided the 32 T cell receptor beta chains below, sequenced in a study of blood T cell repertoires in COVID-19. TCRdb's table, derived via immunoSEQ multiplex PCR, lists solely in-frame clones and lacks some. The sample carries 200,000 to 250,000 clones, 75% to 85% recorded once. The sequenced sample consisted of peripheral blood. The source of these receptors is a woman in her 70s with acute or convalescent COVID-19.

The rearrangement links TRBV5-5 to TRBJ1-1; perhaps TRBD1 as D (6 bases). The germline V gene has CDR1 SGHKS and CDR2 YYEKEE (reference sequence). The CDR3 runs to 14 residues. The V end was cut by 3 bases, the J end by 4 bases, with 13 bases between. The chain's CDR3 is CASSSYRESTEAFF. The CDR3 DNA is TGTGCCAGCAGCTCCTACAGGGAGAGCACTGAAGCTTTCTTT.

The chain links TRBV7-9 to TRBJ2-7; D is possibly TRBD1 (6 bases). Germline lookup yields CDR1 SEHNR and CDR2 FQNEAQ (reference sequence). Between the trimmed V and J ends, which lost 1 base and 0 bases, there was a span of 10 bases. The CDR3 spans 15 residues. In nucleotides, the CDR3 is TGTGCCAGCAGCTTAGGGACAGCCTTCTCCTACGAGCAGTACTTC. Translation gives CASSLGTAFSYEQYF.

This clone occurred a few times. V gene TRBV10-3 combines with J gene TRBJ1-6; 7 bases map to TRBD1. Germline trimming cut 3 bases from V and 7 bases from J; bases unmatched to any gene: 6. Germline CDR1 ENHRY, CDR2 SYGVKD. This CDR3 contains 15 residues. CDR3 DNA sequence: TGTGCCATCAGTGATGGGGACAGAGAAAATTCACCCCTCCACTTT. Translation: CAISDGDRENSPLHF.

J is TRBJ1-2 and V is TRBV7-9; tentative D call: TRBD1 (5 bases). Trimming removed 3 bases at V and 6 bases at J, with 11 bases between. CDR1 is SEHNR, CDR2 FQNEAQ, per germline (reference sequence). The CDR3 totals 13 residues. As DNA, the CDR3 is TGTGCCAGCAGCTTGGCCGAGACAGATGGCTACACCTTC. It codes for CASSLAETDGYTF.

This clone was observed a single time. The CDR3 sequence: CASSLLDYTEAFF. DNA of the CDR3: TGTGCCAGCAGTCTCCTCGACTACACTGAAGCTTTCTTT. The chain carries TRBV6-2 or TRBV6-3 and TRBJ1-1, with D uncertain. Trimming cost V 5 bases and J 3 bases, with 10 bases left between them. CDR1 and CDR2 (germline): MNHEY, SVGEGT. The length of the CDR3 is 13 residues.

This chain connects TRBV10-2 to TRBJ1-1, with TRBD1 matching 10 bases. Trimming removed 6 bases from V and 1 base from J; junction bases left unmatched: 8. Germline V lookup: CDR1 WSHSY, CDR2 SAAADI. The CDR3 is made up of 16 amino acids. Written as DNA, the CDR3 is TGCGCCAGCAGGAGACAGGGGGCAGGCCCGAACACTGAAGCTTTCTTT. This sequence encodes CASRRQGAGPNTEAFF.

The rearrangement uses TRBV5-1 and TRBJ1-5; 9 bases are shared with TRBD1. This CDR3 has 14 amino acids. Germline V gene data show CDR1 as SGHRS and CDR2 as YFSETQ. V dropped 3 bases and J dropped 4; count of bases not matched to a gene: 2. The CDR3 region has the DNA TGCGCCAGCAGCTGGGGGACAGGGAATCAGCCCCAGCATTTT. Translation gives CASSWGTGNQPQHF.

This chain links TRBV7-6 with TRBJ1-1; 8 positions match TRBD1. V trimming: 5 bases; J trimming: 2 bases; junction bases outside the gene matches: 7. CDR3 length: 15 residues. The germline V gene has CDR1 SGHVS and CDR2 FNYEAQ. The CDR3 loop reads CASSPWQGANTEAFF. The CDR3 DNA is TGTGCCAGCAGCCCATGGCAGGGGGCCAACACTGAAGCTTTCTTT.

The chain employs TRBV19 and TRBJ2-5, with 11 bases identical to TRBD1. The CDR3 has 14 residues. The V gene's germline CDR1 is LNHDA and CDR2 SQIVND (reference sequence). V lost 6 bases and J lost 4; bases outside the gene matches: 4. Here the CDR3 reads CASRRDRGAETQYF. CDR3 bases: TGTGCCAGTAGAAGGGACAGGGGGGCAGAGACCCAGTACTTC.

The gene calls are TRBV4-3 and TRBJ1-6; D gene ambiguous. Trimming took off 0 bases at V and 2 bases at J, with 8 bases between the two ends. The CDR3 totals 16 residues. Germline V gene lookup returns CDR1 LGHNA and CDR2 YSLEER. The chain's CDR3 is CASSQDLSPYNSPLHF. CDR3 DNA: TGCGCCAGCAGCCAAGATCTCTCCCCCTATAATTCACCCCTCCACTTT.

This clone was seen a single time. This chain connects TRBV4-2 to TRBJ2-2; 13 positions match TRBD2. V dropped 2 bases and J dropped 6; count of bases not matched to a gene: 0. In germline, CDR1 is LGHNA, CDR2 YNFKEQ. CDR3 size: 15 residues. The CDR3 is CASSQTSGGAGELFF. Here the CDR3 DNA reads TGTGCCAGCAGCCAAACTAGCGGGGGGGCCGGGGAGCTGTTTTTT.

The CDR3 region is CASSHVAGSSYNEQFF. The CDR3 nucleotides read TGCGCCAGCAGCCATGTGGCGGGGAGCTCCTACAATGAGCAGTTCTTC. The rearrangement joins TRBV4-1 to TRBJ2-1; maybe TRBD2 (6 bases). Germline V lookup: CDR1 MGHRA, CDR2 YSYEKL. This CDR3 is built from 16 residues. The V and J ends lost 3 bases and 0 bases respectively, with 12 bases between them.

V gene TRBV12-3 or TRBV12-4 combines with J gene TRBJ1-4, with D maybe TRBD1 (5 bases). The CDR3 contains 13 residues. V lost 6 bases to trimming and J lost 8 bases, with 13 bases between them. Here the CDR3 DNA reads TGTGCCAGCAGCAACCAGGGTAGGGAAAAACTGTTTTTT. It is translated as CASSNQGREKLFF.

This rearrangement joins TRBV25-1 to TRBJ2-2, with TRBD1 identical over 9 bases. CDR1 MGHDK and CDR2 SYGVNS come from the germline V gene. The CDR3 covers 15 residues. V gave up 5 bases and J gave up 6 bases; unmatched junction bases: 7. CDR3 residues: CASSRRDREAGELFF. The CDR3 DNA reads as TGTGCCAGCAGTCGCCGGGACAGGGAGGCCGGGGAGCTGTTTTTT.

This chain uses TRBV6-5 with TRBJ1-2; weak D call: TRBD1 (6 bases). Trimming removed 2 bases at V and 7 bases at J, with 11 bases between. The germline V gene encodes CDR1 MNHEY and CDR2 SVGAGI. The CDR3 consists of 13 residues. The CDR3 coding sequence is TGTGCCAGCAGTTACGGCCAGGGGCTTGGCTACACCTTC. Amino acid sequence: CASSYGQGLGYTF.

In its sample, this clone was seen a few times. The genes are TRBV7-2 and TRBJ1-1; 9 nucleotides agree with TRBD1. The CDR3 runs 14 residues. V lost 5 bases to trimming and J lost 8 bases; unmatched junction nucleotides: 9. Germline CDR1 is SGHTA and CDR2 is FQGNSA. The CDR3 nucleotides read TGTGCCAGCAGCCATCAGAGACAGGGGGTGGAAGCTTTCTTT. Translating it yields CASSHQRQGVEAFF.

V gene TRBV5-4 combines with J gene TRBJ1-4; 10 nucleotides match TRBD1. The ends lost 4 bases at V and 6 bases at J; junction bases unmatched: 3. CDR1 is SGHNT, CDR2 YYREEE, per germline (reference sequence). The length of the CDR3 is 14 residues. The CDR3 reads CASSVDRGDEKLFF. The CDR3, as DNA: TGTGCCAGCAGCGTGGACAGGGGGGATGAAAAACTGTTTTTT.

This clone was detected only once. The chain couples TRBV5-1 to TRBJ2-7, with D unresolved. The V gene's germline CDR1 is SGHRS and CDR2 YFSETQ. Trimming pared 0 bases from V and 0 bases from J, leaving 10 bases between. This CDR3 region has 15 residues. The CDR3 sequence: CASSLAARSSYEQYF. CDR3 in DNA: TGCGCCAGCAGCTTGGCGGCTAGGAGCTCCTACGAGCAGTACTTC.

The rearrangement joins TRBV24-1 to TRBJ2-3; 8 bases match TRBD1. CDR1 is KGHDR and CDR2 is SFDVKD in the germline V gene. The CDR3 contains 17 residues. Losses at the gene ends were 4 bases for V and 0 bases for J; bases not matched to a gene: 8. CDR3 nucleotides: TGTGCCACCAGTGAGGCAGGGGGCGCATTAAGCACAGATACGCAGTATTTT. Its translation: CATSEAGGALSTDTQYF.

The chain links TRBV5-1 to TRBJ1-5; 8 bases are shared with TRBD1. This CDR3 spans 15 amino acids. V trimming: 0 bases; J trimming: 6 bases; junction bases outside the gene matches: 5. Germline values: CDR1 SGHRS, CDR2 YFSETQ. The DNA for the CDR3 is TGCGCCAGCAGCTTGGCAGGGACAGGATCTCAGCCCCAGCATTTT. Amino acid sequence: CASSLAGTGSQPQHF. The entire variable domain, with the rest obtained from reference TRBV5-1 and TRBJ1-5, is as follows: KAGVTQTPRYLIKTRGQQVTLSCSPISGHRSVSWYQQTPGQGLQFLFEYFSETQRNKGNFPGRFSGRQFSNSRSEMNVSTLELGDSALYLCASSLAGTGSQPQHFGDGTRLSIL.

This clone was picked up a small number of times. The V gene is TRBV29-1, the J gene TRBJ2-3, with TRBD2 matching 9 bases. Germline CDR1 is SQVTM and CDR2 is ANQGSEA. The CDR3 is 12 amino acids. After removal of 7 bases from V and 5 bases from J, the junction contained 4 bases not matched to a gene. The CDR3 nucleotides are TGCAGCGCGGGACTAGCAGGAGATACGCAGTATTTT. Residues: CSAGLAGDTQYF.

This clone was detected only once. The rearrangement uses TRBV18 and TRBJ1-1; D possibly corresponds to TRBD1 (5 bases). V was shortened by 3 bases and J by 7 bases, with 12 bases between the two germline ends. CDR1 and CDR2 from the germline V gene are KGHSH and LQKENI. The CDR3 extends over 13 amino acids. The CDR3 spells CASSPLATGEAFF. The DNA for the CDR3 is TGTGCCAGCTCACCCTTAGCTACAGGTGAAGCTTTCTTT.

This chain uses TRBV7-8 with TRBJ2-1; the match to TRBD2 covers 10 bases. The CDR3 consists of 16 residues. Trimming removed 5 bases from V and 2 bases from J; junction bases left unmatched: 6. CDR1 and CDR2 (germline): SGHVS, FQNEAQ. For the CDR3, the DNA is TGTGCCAGCAGCCTCGGACTAGCGGTTCCCTACAATGAGCAGTTCTTC. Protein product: CASSLGLAVPYNEQFF.

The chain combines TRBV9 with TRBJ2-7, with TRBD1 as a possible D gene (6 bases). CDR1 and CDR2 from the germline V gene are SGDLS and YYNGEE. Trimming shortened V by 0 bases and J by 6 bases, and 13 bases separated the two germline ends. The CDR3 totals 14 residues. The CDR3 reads CASSVGQGSSEQYF. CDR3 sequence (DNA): TGTGCCAGCAGCGTAGGGCAGGGGAGCTCCGAGCAGTACTTC.

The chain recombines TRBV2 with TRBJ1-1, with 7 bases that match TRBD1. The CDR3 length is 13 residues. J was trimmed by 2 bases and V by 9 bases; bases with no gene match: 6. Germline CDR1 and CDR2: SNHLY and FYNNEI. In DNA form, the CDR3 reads TGTGCCAGTTCCGGGACAGTCAACACTGAAGCTTTCTTT. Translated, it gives CASSGTVNTEAFF. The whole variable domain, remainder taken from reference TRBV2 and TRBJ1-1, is EPEVTQTPSHQVTQMGQEVILRCVPISNHLYFYWYRQILGQKVEFLVSFYNNEISEKSEIFDDQFSVERPDGSNFTLKIRSTKLEDSAMYFCASSGTVNTEAFFGQGTRLTVV.

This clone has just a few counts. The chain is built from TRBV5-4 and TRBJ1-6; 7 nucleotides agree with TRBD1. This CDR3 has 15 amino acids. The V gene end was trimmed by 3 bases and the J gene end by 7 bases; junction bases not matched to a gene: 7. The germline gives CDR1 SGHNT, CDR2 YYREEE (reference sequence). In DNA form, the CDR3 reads TGTGCCAGCAGCTCGGGAGGGACAGTCAATTCACCCCTCCACTTT. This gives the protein CASSSGGTVNSPLHF.

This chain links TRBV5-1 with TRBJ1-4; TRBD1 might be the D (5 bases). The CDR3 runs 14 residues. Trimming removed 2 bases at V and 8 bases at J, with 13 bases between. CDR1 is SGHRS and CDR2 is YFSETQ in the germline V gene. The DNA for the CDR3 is TGCGCCAGCAGCTTAAGGGGTGATTACGAAAAACTGTTTTTT. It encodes CASSLRGDYEKLFF.

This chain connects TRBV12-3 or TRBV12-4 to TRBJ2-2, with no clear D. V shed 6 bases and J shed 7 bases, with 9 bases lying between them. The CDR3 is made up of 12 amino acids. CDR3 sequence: CASSLILGELFF. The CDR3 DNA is TGTGCCAGCAGCTTGATACTCGGGGAGCTGTTTTTT.

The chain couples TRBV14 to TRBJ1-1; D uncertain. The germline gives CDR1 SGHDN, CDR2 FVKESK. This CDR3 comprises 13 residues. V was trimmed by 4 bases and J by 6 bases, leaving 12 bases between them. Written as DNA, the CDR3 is TGTGCCAGCAGCCCTGGGTCCCAGGCTGAAGCTTTCTTT. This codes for CASSPGSQAEAFF.

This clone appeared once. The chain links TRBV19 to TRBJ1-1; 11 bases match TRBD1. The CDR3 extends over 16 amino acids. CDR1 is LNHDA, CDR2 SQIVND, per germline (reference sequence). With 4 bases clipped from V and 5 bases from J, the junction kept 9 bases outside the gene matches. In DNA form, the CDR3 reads TGTGCCAGTAGTAGGCGGGACAGGGGGAAGGGGACTGAAGCTTTCTTT. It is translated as CASSRRDRGKGTEAFF. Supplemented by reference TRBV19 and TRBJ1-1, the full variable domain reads DGGITQSPKYLFRKEGQNVTLSCEQNLNHDAMYWYRQDPGQGLRLIYYSQIVNDFQKGDIAEGYSVSREKKESFPLTVTSAQKNPTAFYLCASSRRDRGKGTEAFFGQGTRLTVV.

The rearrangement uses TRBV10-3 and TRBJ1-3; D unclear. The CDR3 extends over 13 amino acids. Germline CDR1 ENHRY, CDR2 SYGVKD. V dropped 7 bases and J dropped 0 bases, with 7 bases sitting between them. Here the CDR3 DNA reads TGTGCCATCAAAGCCTTCTCTGGAAACACCATATATTTT. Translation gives CAIKAFSGNTIYF.

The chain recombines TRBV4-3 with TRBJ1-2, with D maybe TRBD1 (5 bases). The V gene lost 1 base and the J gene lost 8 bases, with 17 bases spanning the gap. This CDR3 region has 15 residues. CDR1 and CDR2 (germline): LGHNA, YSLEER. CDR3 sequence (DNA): TGCGCCAGCAGCCAAGGGTGGGGCCCTCCAAGCGGCTACACCTTC. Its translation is CASSQGWGPPSGYTF.